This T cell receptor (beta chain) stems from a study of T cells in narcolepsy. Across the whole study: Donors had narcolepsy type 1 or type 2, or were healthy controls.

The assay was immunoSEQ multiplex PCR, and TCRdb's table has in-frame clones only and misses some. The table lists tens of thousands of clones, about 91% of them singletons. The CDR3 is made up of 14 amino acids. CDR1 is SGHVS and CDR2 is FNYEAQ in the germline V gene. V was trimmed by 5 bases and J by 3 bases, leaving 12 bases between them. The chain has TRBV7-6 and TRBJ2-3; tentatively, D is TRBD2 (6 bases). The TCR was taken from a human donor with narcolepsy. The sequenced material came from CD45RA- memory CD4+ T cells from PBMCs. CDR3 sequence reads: CASSPFRGTDTQYF. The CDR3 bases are TGTGCCAGCAGCCCCTTCCGGGGGACAGATACGCAGTATTTT.